Below are 19 T cell receptor beta chains sequenced from a single sample in a study of blood T cell repertoires in COVID-19. This table comes from immunoSEQ multiplex PCR, and its TCRdb copy is limited to in-frame clones, with some not included. The sample shows about 130,000 clones, roughly 71% of them seen only once. Sequenced sample: peripheral blood. The origin of the receptors is an elderly man with acute or convalescent COVID-19.

This clone has only a few counts. The rearrangement joins TRBV5-7 to TRBJ2-5; a possible D gene is TRBD1 (6 bases). TRBV5-7 is identified as an open reading frame with a role that is uncertain. Deletions cut 2 bases from V and 5 bases from J, with 10 bases between. This CDR3 is 13 amino acids long. The CDR3 sequence: CASSLQGFETQYF. The CDR3 region has the DNA TGTGCCAGCAGCTTACAGGGTTTCGAGACCCAGTACTTC.

The chain recombines TRBV21-1 with TRBJ1-1. TRBV21-1 is classified as a pseudogene. The CDR3 totals 13 residues. The CDR3 nucleotides are TGTGCCAGCCGCGGGGGACACAGGGCCGAAGCTTTCTTT. This gives the protein CASRGGHRAEAFF.

The chain combines TRBV28 with TRBJ1-2; TRBD1 agrees at 7 bases. V lost 4 bases and J lost 8; bases outside the gene matches: 16. Germline CDR1 reads MDHEN; CDR2 reads SYDVKM. The CDR3 covers 16 residues. CDR3 nucleotide sequence: TGTGCCAGCAGTTCCTCACAGGGGTCCCGTTATTTGGGCTACACCTTC. Translated: CASSSSQGSRYLGYTF.

The chain is built from TRBV15 and TRBJ1-2, with D maybe TRBD1 (6 bases). From germline, CDR1 is LNHNV and CDR2 YYDKDF (reference sequence). This CDR3 is built from 13 residues. Trimming took 6 bases from V and 8 from J, leaving 16 bases between them. As DNA, the CDR3 is TGTGCCACCAGGGGTGGGGGGGCGCAGGGCTACACCTTC. Encoded protein: CATRGGGAQGYTF.

The rearrangement links TRBV7-9 to TRBJ2-2, with a tentative D call TRBD2 (5 bases). Germline CDR1 reads SEHNR; CDR2 reads FQNEAQ (reference sequence). The CDR3 has 16 amino acids. Trimming took off 7 bases at V and 2 bases at J, with 17 bases between the two ends. The CDR3 sequence: CASIPWGASNTGELFF. CDR3 DNA: TGTGCCAGCATCCCTTGGGGAGCCAGCAACACCGGGGAGCTGTTTTTT.

The chain is built from TRBV18 and TRBJ2-5; maybe TRBD1 (6 bases). V was clipped by 2 bases and J by 4 bases, with 17 bases between them. Germline CDR1 reads KGHSH; CDR2 reads LQKENI. This CDR3 has 16 amino acids. CDR3 region: CASSPRGIRAGETQYF. Here the CDR3 DNA reads TGTGCCAGCTCACCAAGGGGGATAAGGGCCGGAGAGACCCAGTACTTC.

This clone was seen a few times. The chain combines TRBV4-3 with TRBJ2-7, with D maybe TRBD1 (6 bases). Trimming removed 1 base at V and 0 bases at J, with 22 bases between. This CDR3 region has 19 residues. Germline values: CDR1 LGHNA, CDR2 YSLEER. Written as DNA, the CDR3 is TGCGCCAGCAGCCAAGGAATTCATTGGCGACAGGACCCCTCCTACGAGCAGTACTTC. This codes for CASSQGIHWRQDPSYEQYF.

This clone appeared a single time. The chain links TRBV24-1 to TRBJ2-2; D may be TRBD1 (6 bases). The CDR3 has 17 amino acids. Trimming shortened V by 3 bases and J by 0 bases, and 13 bases separated the two germline ends. Germline V gene sequence: CDR1 KGHDR, CDR2 SFDVKD. The CDR3 region is CATSDPQGTSNTGELFF. CDR3 bases: TGTGCCACCAGTGATCCTCAGGGGACGTCGAACACCGGGGAGCTGTTTTTT.

The chain carries TRBV5-1 and TRBJ2-5; D perhaps matches TRBD2 (5 bases). V shed 4 bases and J shed 2 bases, with 15 bases lying between them. Germline CDR1 is SGHRS and CDR2 is YFSETQ. The CDR3 runs to 15 residues. The CDR3 loop is CASSPAGLYQETQYF. As DNA, the CDR3 is TGCGCCAGCAGCCCGGCCGGACTCTATCAAGAGACCCAGTACTTC.

The chain joins TRBV18 to TRBJ1-2; the match to TRBD1 covers 8 bases. The germline CDR1 and CDR2 sequences are KGHSH and LQKENI. The CDR3 extends over 13 amino acids. V lost 6 bases and J lost 4; bases outside the gene matches: 4. CDR3 sequence: CASSFDRGYGYTF. The CDR3 DNA follows: TGTGCCAGCTCGTTCGACAGGGGCTATGGCTACACCTTC.

This clone appeared a single time. This chain connects TRBV5-1 to TRBJ2-2; weak D call: TRBD2 (7 bases). This CDR3 comprises 15 residues. V was pared by 4 bases and J by 6 bases, with 16 bases between. The germline gives CDR1 SGHRS, CDR2 YFSETQ. The DNA for the CDR3 is TGCGCCAGCAGCGTTGGGGGGGCCTCAGCCGGGGAGCTGTTTTTT. Its translation: CASSVGGASAGELFF.

The chain uses TRBV4-3 and TRBJ2-1; no clear D. Germline loops: CDR1 LGHNA, CDR2 YSLEER. The CDR3 consists of 13 residues. V was pared by 1 base and J by 7 bases, with 8 bases between. In DNA form, the CDR3 reads TGCGCCAGCAGCCAAGCAATACGGAATGAGCAGTTCTTC. This translates into CASSQAIRNEQFF.

The chain combines TRBV12-3 or TRBV12-4 with TRBJ1-2, with D unresolved. Trimming cost V 3 bases and J 3 bases, with 8 bases left between them. The CDR3 length is 13 residues. DNA for the CDR3: TGTGCCAGCAGTTTCCCCTCTTACTATGGCTACACCTTC. Translating gives CASSFPSYYGYTF.

The chain has TRBV3-1 (or the pseudogene TRBV3-2) and TRBJ1-4; D is uncertain. V was trimmed by 1 base and J by 8 bases, leaving 14 bases between them. There are 15 residues in the CDR3. Per germline, CDR1 LGHDT and CDR2 YNNKEL (reference sequence). CDR3 coding DNA: TGTGCCAGCAGCCAAGCACGGGGTGTGGGGGAAAAACTGTTTTTT. Residues: CASSQARGVGEKLFF.

J is TRBJ1-6 and V is TRBV6-5; D ambiguous. The CDR3 runs to 15 residues. V gave up 3 bases and J gave up 2 bases, with 8 bases separating them. Germline V CDR1 and CDR2: MNHEY, SVGAGI. For the CDR3, the DNA is TGTGCCAGCAGTTATGTGGCAGCCTATAATTCACCCCTCCACTTT. Amino acids: CASSYVAAYNSPLHF.

The sample holds a few counts of this clone. This chain links TRBV7-9 with TRBJ1-2; a weak D match, TRBD1 (6 bases). Per germline, CDR1 SEHNR and CDR2 FQNEAQ (reference sequence). The CDR3 is 16 residues long. V lost 1 base, J lost 3 bases, and 15 bases lay in between. The CDR3 reads CASSLGDRIPYYGYTF. The DNA for the CDR3 is TGTGCCAGCAGCTTAGGAGACAGGATACCCTACTATGGCTACACCTTC.

The gene calls are TRBV13 and TRBJ1-2; D gene uncertain. Germline values: CDR1 PRHDT, CDR2 FYEKMQ (reference sequence). V shed 3 bases and J shed 5 bases, with 7 bases lying between them. The CDR3 sequence is 12 residues long. CDR3 bases: TGTGCCAGCAGCTTGAAACATTATGGCTACACCTTC. Protein: CASSLKHYGYTF.

This chain links TRBV11-2 with TRBJ2-2, with D maybe TRBD1 (6 bases). From germline, CDR1 is SGHAT and CDR2 FQNNGV. Deletions cut 5 bases from V and 7 bases from J, with 17 bases between. This CDR3 is 15 amino acids long. The CDR3 coding sequence is TGTGCCAGCAGCCACCTCAGGGGAAAGGGCGGGGAGCTGTTTTTT. Translating it yields CASSHLRGKGGELFF.

J is TRBJ2-7 and V is TRBV5-6; 8 bases are shared with TRBD1. The CDR3 has 14 residues. Germline V gives CDR1 SGHDT, CDR2 YYEEEE. J gave up 6 bases and V 0 bases, and 5 bases lay outside the gene matches. The DNA of the CDR3 is TGTGCCAGCAGCTTGGGTGCAGGGGGCGGCGAGCAGTACTTC. This encodes CASSLGAGGGEQYF.